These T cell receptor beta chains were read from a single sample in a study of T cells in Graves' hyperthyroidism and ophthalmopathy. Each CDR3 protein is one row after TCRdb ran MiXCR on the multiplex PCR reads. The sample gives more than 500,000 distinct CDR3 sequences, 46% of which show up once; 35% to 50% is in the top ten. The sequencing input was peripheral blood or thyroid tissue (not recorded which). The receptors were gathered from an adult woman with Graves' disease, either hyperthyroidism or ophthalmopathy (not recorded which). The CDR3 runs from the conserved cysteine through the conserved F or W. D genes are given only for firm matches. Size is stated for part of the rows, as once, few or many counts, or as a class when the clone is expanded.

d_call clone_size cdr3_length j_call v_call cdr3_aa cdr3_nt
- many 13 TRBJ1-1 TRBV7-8 CASSLAEGTEAFF TGTGCCAGCAGCTTAGCGGAGGGAACTGAAGCTTTCTTT
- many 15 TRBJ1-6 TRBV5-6 CASKDFQPYNSPLHF TGTGCCAGCAAGGACTTTCAACCCTATAATTCACCCCTCCACTTT
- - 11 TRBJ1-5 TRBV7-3 CASSLDRTQHF TGTGCCAGCAGCTTGGACAGAACCCAGCATTTT
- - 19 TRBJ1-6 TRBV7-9 CASSQSGQKPPSYNSPLHF TGCGCCAGCAGCCAATCCGGACAGAAACCTCCTTCCTATAATTCACCCCTCCACTTT
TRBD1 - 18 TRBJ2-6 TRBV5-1 CASSPGGQGASGANVLTF TGCGCCAGCAGCCCCGGGGGACAGGGGGCGTCTGGGGCCAACGTCCTGACTTTC
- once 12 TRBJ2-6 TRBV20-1 CSAGQGANVLTF TGCAGTGCTGGGCAGGGGGCCAACGTCCTGACTTTC
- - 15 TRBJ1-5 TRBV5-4 CASTTTTDPGEPQHF TGTGCCAGCACCACTACGACTGACCCAGGGGAGCCCCAGCATTTT
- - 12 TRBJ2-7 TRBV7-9 CASNSLGYEQYF TGTGCCAGCAACTCCTTAGGATACGAGCAGTACTTC
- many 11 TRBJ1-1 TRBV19 CASSPHTEAFF TGTGCCAGTAGTCCGCACACTGAAGCTTTCTTT
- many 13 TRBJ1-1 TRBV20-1 CSARQDLNTEAFF TGCAGTGCCCGACAGGACCTGAACACTGAAGCTTTCTTT
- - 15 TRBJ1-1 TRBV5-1 CASSLVEQKNTEAFF TGCGCCAGCAGCTTGGTTGAACAGAAGAACACTGAAGCTTTCTTT
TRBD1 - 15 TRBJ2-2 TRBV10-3 CAIRVTGANTGELFF TGTGCCATCAGGGTGACAGGGGCGAACACCGGGGAGCTGTTTTTT
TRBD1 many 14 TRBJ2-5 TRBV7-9 CASSRDRQQETQYF TGTGCCAGCAGTCGGGACAGGCAGCAAGAGACCCAGTACTTC